The sequence of this TCR beta chain was determined in a study of T cell changes during pregnancy in multiple sclerosis. CDR1 and CDR2 (germline): SGHDN, FVKESK. There are 17 residues in the CDR3. The germline V and J ends were trimmed by 2 bases and 5 bases, with 19 bases remaining between them. Profiling relied on immunoSEQ multiplex PCR, and the TCRdb table lists in-frame clones only, not all of them. The sample has about 100,000 clones; about 90% are singletons. The chain carries TRBV14 and TRBJ2-1, with D possibly TRBD2 on 6 matching bases. This TCR derives from a female donor with multiple sclerosis, enrolled in a pregnancy study. The sequenced sample was peripheral blood, obtained in the second trimester of pregnancy. CDR3 sequence: CASSQPPGGTTNNEQFF. CDR3 DNA: TGTGCCAGCAGCCAACCCCCCGGCGGGACCACGAACAATGAGCAGTTCTTC. Full variable domain (rest looked up from reference TRBV14 and TRBJ2-1): EAGVTQFPSHSVIEKGQTVTLRCDPISGHDNLYWYRRVMGKEIKFLLHFVKESKQDESGMPNNRFLAERTGGTYSTLKVQPAELEDSGVYFCASSQPPGGTTNNEQFFGPGTRLTVL.